This T cell receptor beta chain was retrieved from a study of spatial heterogeneity in lung cancer (dated by TCRdb to the late 2010s). For context, the study as a whole: The donors were 65 to 90 patients from the lung TRACERx cohort who had early-stage, untreated non-small cell lung cancer. In the raw uncorrected reads, each unique combination of TCR and UMI appeared on average more than ten times. In non-small cell lung cancer, the study made a quantitative comparison of TCR alpha and beta repertoires among multiple tumor regions, matched nontumor lung and blood. Follow-up PBMC samples were sequenced whenever the samples were available, and the median time to follow-up was roughly 2 years after resection. Beta-chain transcripts were consistently detected in greater numbers than alpha-chain transcripts, which likely reflects a higher abundance of beta-chain transcripts. TCR repertoire features were related to nonsynonymous mutation counts determined by whole-exome sequencing of tumor tissue. Both alpha and beta chains were TCR-sequenced in around 220 tumor regions, about 69 matched nontumor lung samples and 45 to 60 PBMC samples obtained at surgery. The study at large found these results: Additional single-cell paired TCR alpha and beta sequencing was considered necessary to confirm, at a functional level, the hypothesis that regional TCRs recognize regional mutations. Ubiquitous expanded tumor TCRs were detected in blood more often at tumor resection than at routine follow-up. Only roughly 15 patients were included in comparisons of baseline and follow-up blood repertoires.

Library generation was performed with 5' RACE. Sequencing was performed on a NextSeq 500. To allow correction of PCR and sequencing errors, the TCR library protocol tagged every TCR cDNA molecule with a unique molecular identifier. The authors processed their data as follows. TCR identification, UMI-based error correction and CDR3 extraction were all carried out with Decombinator tools. TCRs above a frequency of 2 per 1,000, corresponding to the top 1% of the tumor frequency distribution, were defined as expanded. Rényi diversity was computed with the R vegan package after subsampling each repertoire 100 times to 5,000 TCRs. CDR3 similarity networks were built from amino acid triplet string-kernel similarity, with CDR3s being connected when pairwise similarity was above 0.82. The public reads were reprocessed in TCRdb via fastp at Q25 and MiXCR, keeping in-frame beta chains. Under each unique CDR3 protein, matching rows form one entry showing the most common genes and DNA. TCRdb, rather than the study authors, made the V and J calls. In all, the sample holds fewer than 30,000 distinct CDR3 sequences, and approximately 6% of those were seen once. Of the sample, around 21% is held by the ten largest clones.

The time point label of this sample denotes: blood at routine non-recurrence follow-up after resection. Without any cell sorting, TCR sequencing was performed on whole RNA extracted either from tumor and nontumor lung tissue or from cryopreserved PBMC samples. Only patients for whom sufficient RNA was available from at least two tumor regions were selected for TCR sequencing. The table lists this clonotype with many counts. Its antigen is currently not known. Per-base quality was not reported, and no clone a single base away is much larger than it. Spanning cysteine to valine, the CDR3 consists of 15 amino acids. Only CDR3 DNA is held: 45 bases, read in frame from base 1. Taken from the germline V gene, the CDR1 and CDR2 loops are MNHEY and SVGAGI. V is shortened by 5 bases, J by 2 bases, and the region joining them spans 16 bases.

The material sequenced was PBMCs, taken at follow-up. The sequence was collected from a male donor with early-stage non-small cell lung cancer. The chain joins TRBV6-5 to TRBJ2-7; the D gene lacks a confident call. The DNA sequence reads TGTGCCAGCAGTCTTGACGCCCGGAACCCCTACGAGCAGTACGTC. It is translated as CASSLDARNPYEQYV.